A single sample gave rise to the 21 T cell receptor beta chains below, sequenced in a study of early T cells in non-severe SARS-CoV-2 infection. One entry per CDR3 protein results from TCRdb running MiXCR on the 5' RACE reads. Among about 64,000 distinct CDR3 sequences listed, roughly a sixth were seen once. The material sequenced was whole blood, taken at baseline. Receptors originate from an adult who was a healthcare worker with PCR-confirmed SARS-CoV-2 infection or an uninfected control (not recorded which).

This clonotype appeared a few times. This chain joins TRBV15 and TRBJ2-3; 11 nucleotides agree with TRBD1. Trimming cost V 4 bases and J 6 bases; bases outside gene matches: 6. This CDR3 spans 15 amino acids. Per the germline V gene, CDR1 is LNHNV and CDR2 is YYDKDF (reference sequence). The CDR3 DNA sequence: TGTGCCACCAGCACCGGACAGGGGGCAAGCGATACGCAGTATTTT. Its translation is CATSTGQGASDTQYF. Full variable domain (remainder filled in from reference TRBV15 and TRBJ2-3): DAMVIQNPRYQVTQFGKPVTLSCSQTLNHNVMYWYQQKSSQAPKLLFHYYDKDFNNEADTPDNFQSRRPNTSFCFLDIRSPGLGDTAMYLCATSTGQGASDTQYFGPGTRLTVL.

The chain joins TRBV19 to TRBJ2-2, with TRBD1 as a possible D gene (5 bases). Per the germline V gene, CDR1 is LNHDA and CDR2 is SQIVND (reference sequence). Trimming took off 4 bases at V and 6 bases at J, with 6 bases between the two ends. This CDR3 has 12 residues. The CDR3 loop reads CASSTGPGELFF. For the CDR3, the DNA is TGTGCCAGTAGTACAGGGCCCGGGGAGCTGTTTTTT.

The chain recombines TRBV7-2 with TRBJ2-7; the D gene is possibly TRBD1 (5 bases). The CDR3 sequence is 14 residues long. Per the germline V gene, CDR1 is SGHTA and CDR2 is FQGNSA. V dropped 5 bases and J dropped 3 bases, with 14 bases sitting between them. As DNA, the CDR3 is TGTGCCAGCAGCGCAGGGAACCGTGGCTACGAGCAGTACTTC. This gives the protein CASSAGNRGYEQYF.

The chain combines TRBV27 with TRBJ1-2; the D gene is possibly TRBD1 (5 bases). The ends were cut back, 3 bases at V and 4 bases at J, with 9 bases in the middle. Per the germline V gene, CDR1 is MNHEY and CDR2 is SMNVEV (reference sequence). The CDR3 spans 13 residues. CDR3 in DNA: TGTGCCAGCAGTTTGCAGGGCGGCTATGGCTACACCTTC. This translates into CASSLQGGYGYTF.

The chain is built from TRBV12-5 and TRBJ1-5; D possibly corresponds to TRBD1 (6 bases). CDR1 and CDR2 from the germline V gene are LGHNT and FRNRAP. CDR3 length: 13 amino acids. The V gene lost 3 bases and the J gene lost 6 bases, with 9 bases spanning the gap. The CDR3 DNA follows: TGTGCTAGTGGTTTAGGGGGAATTCAGCCCCAGCATTTT. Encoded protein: CASGLGGIQPQHF.

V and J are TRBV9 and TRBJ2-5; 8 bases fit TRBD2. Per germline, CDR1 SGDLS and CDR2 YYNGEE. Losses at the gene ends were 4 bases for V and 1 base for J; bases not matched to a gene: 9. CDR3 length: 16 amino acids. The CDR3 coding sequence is TGTGCCAGCAGCAAATCTCCGGGACTAGTCCAAGAGACCCAGTACTTC. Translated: CASSKSPGLVQETQYF.

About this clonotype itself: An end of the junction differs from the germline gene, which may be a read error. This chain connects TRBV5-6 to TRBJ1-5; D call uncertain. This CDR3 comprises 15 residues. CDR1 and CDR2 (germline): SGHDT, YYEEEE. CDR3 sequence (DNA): TGTGTCAGCAGCTTGTACCAGTGGGGCAATCAGCCCCAGCATTTT. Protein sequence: CVSSLYQWGNQPQHF.

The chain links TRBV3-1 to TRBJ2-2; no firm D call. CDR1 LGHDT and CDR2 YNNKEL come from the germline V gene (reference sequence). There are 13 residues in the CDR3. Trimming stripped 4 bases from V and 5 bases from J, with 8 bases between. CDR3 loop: CASSLEWTGELFF. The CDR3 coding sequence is TGTGCCAGCAGCCTAGAGTGGACCGGGGAGCTGTTTTTT.

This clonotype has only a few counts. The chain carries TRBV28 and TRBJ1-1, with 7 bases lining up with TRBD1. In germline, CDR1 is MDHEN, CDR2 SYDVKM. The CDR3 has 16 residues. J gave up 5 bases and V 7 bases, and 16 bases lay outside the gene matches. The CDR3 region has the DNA TGTGCCAGCACCTCCGGGACAGTCTACAGCGTAACTGAAGCTTTCTTT. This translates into CASTSGTVYSVTEAFF.

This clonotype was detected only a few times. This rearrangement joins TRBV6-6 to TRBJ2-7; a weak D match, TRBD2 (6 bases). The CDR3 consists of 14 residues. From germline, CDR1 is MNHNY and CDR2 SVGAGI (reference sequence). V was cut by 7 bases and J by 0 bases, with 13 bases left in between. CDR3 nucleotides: TGTGCCAGCAACCCGGGGGACCACTCCTACGAGCAGTACTTC. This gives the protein CASNPGDHSYEQYF.

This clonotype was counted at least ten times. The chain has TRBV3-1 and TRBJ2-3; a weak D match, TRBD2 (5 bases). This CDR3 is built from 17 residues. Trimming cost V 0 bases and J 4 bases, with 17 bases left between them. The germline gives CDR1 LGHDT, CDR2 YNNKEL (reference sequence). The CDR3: CASSQEQQRPISDTQYF. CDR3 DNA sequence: TGTGCCAGCAGCCAAGAACAGCAGCGGCCCATTTCAGATACGCAGTATTTT.

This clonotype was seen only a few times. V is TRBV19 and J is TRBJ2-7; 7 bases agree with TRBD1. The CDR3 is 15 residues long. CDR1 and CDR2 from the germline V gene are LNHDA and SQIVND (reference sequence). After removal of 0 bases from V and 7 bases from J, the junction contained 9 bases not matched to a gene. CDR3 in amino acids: CASSIDSGTVGEQYF. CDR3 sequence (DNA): TGTGCCAGTAGTATAGACTCCGGGACAGTTGGTGAGCAGTACTTC.

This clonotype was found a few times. CDR3 bases: TGTGCCAGCAGTTACTCCAGCGAATCAGATACGCAGTATTTT. Its protein product is CASSYSSESDTQYF. The chain uses TRBV6-2 or TRBV6-3 and TRBJ2-3, with D uncertain. This CDR3 contains 14 residues. Between the trimmed V and J ends, which lost 0 bases and 4 bases, there was a span of 8 bases. CDR1 is MNHEY and CDR2 is SVGEGT in the germline V gene.

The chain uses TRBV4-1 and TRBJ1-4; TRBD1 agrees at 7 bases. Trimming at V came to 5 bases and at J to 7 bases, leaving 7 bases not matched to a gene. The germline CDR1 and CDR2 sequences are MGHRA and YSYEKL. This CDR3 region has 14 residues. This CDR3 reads CASSFDRASEKLFF. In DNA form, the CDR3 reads TGCGCCAGCAGCTTTGACAGGGCGAGTGAAAAACTGTTTTTT.

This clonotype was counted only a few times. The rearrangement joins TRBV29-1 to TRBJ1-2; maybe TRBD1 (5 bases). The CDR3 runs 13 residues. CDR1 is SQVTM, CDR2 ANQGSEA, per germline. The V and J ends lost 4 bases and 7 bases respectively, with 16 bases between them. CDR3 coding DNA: TGCAGCGTTGCCATAGGGGCGTCCTCTGGCTACACCTTC. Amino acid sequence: CSVAIGASSGYTF.

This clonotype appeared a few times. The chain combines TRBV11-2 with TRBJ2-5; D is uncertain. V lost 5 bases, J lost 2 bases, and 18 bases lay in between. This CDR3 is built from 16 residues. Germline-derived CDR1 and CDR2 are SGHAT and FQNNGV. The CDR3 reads CASSPRTQSLQETQYF. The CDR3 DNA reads TGTGCCAGCAGCCCACGAACACAGAGCCTACAAGAGACCCAGTACTTC.

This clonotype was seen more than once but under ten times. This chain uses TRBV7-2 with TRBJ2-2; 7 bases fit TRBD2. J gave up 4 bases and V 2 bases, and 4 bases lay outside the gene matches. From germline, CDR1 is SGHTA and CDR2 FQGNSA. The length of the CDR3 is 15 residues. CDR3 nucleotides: TGTGCCAGCAGCTTAAAAGGCGGGAGCACCGGGGAGCTGTTTTTT. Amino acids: CASSLKGGSTGELFF. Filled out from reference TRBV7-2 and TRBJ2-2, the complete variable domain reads GAGVSQSPSNKVTEKGKDVELRCDPISGHTALYWYRQSLGQGLEFLIYFQGNSAPDKSGLPSDRFSAERTGGSVSTLTIQRTQQEDSAVYLCASSLKGGSTGELFFGEGSRLTVL.

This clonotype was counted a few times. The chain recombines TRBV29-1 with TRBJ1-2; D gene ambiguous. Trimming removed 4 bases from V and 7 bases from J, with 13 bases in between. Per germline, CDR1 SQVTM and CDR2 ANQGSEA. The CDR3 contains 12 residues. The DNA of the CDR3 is TGCAGCGTTGTCCGAGGTCCTAGTGGCTACACCTTC. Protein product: CSVVRGPSGYTF. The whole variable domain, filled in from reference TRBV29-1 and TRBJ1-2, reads SAVISQKPSRDICQRGTSLTIQCQVDSQVTMMFWYRQQPGQSLTLIATANQGSEATYESGFVIDKFPISRPNLTFSTLTVSNMSPEDSSIYLCSVVRGPSGYTFGSGTRLTVV.

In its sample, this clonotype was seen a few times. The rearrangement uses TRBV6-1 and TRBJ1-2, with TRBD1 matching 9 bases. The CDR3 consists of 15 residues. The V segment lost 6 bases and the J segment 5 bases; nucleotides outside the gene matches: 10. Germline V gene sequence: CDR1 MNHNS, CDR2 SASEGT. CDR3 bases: TGTGCCAGCAGCCCACGGGACAGGGCAGGGTATGGCTACACCTTC. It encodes CASSPRDRAGYGYTF.

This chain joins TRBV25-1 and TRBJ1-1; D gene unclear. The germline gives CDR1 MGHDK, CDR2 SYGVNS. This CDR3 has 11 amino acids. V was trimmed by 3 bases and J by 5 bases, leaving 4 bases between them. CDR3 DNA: TGTGCCAGCAGTGATGGTACTGAAGCTTTCTTT. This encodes CASSDGTEAFF.

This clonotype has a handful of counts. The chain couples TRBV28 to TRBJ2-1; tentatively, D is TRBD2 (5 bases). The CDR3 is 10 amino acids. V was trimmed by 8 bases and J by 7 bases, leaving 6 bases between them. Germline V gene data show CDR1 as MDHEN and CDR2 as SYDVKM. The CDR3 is CASRDNEQFF. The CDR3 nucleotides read TGTGCCAGCCGGGATAATGAGCAGTTCTTC.